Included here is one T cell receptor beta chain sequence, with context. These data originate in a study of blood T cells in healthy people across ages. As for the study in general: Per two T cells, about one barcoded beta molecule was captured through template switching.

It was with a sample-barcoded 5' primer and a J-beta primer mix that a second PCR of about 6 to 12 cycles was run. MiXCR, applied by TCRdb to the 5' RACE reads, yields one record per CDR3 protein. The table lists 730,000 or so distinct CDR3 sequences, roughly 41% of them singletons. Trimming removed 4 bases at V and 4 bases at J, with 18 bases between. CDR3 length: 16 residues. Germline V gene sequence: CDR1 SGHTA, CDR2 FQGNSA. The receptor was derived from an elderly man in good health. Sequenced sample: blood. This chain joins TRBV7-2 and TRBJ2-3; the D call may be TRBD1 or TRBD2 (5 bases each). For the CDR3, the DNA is TGTGCCAGCAGCTCAGGGCCAAGAGGGGTGTCAGATACGCAGTATTTT. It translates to CASSSGPRGVSDTQYF. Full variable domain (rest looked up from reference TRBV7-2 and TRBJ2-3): GAGVSQSPSNKVTEKGKDVELRCDPISGHTALYWYRQSLGQGLEFLIYFQGNSAPDKSGLPSDRFSAERTGGSVSTLTIQRTQQEDSAVYLCASSSGPRGVSDTQYFGPGTRLTVL.